The 4 T cell receptor beta chains below were found in one sample sequenced in a study of identical twins. Using its own MiXCR run on the 5' RACE reads, TCRdb lists one record per CDR3 protein. The sample holds some 790,000 distinct CDR3 sequences; over 15% are singletons and the top ten take around 12%. These same records also appear under a second study, on T cells expressing NK-cell markers.

Input material: PBMCs. The source of these receptors is a woman under 30 in good health.

This clonotype was counted only a few times. The J gene is TRBJ2-1, the V gene TRBV10-3; 11 positions agree with TRBD1. Germline V gene data show CDR1 as ENHRY and CDR2 as SYGVKD. This CDR3 comprises 15 residues. V lost 11 bases, J lost 9 bases, and 15 bases stayed unmatched. Here the CDR3 reads CASNAGQGVRGEQFF. Here the CDR3 DNA reads TGTGCCTCAAATGCGGGACAGGGGGTTCGTGGTGAGCAGTTCTTC.

CDR3 loop: CASSPVGISENEQFF. CDR3 bases: TGTGCCAGCAGCCCTGTCGGGATTTCCGAGAATGAGCAGTTCTTC. The V and J genes are TRBV7-2 and TRBJ2-1; D is possibly TRBD2 (5 bases). The CDR3 is 15 residues long. Germline V gene lookup returns CDR1 SGHTA and CDR2 FQGNSA. The V end was cut by 5 bases, the J end by 7 bases, with 18 bases between.

There are a few counts of this clonotype. The J gene is TRBJ2-7, the V gene TRBV6-2 or TRBV6-3; 7 positions match TRBD2. The CDR3 sequence is 15 residues long. Germline loops: CDR1 MNHEY, CDR2 SVGEGT. V shed 6 bases and J 7 bases; nucleotides not matched to a gene: 15. CDR3 residues: CASSPGGGPIHEQYF. The CDR3 DNA reads TGTGCCAGCAGCCCGGGGGGAGGCCCAATACATGAGCAGTACTTC.

The chain employs TRBV3-1 and TRBJ1-6; D gene ambiguous. CDR3 length equals 14 residues. V shed 1 base and J shed 8 bases, with 9 bases lying between them. From germline, CDR1 is LGHDT and CDR2 YNNKEL (reference sequence). This CDR3 reads CASSQVDSYSPLHF. Here the CDR3 DNA reads TGTGCCAGCAGCCAAGTAGATTCGTATTCACCCCTCCACTTT.